The 5 T cell receptor beta chains presented below share a single source sample, sequenced in a study of blood T cell repertoires in COVID-19. Produced via immunoSEQ multiplex PCR; TCRdb's table is partial and in-frame only. The sample contains about 85,000 clones, roughly nine tenths of which appear only once. Sequencing input: peripheral blood. These TCRs come from a man aged 55 to 70 with acute or convalescent COVID-19.

This chain uses TRBV5-4 with TRBJ2-1; D ambiguous. The CDR3 length is 15 residues. CDR1 SGHNT and CDR2 YYREEE come from the germline V gene (reference sequence). V was clipped by 4 bases and J by 5 bases, with 16 bases between them. The CDR3 loop reads CASSGNGMVDNEQFF. CDR3 DNA sequence: TGTGCCAGCAGCGGTAACGGTATGGTCGACAATGAGCAGTTCTTC.

In its sample, this clone was seen once. This chain links TRBV7-2 with TRBJ1-3, with a possible D match to TRBD1 (6 bases). This CDR3 has 14 amino acids. Germline V gene lookup returns CDR1 SGHTA and CDR2 FQGNSA. Trimming shortened V by 6 bases and J by 0 bases, and 9 bases separated the two germline ends. Here the CDR3 reads CASRKGGSGNTIYF. The CDR3 nucleotides are TGTGCCAGCAGGAAAGGGGGCTCTGGAAACACCATATATTTT. The full variable domain, completed using reference TRBV7-2 and TRBJ1-3, is GAGVSQSPSNKVTEKGKDVELRCDPISGHTALYWYRQSLGQGLEFLIYFQGNSAPDKSGLPSDRFSAERTGGSVSTLTIQRTQQEDSAVYLCASRKGGSGNTIYFGEGSWLTVV.

The chain combines TRBV29-1 with TRBJ1-2, with TRBD1 identical over 7 bases. Germline values: CDR1 SQVTM, CDR2 ANQGSEA. The CDR3 spans 12 residues. The CDR3 reads CSTGQANYGYTF. The CDR3, as DNA: TGCAGTACTGGACAGGCTAACTATGGCTACACCTTC.

This chain uses TRBV6-6 with TRBJ2-7; no firm D call. Trimming pared 5 bases from V and 3 bases from J, leaving 11 bases between. Looked up from germline, CDR1 is MNHNY and CDR2 is SVGAGI (reference sequence). The CDR3 loop spans 13 amino acids. DNA for the CDR3: TGTGCCAGCAGTGTGGTCCCAGACTACGAGCAGTACTTC. Protein sequence: CASSVVPDYEQYF.

The rearrangement uses TRBV2 and TRBJ2-7; D might be TRBD1 (6 bases). The CDR3 runs to 13 residues. Germline lookup yields CDR1 SNHLY and CDR2 FYNNEI. V lost 6 bases to trimming and J lost 4 bases, with 13 bases between them. CDR3 sequence (DNA): TGTGCCAGCAGAGGCAGAACAGGGTACGAGCAGTACTTC. This gives the protein CASRGRTGYEQYF. Looking up the rest from reference TRBV2 and TRBJ2-7 gives the full variable domain: EPEVTQTPSHQVTQMGQEVILRCVPISNHLYFYWYRQILGQKVEFLVSFYNNEISEKSEIFDDQFSVERPDGSNFTLKIRSTKLEDSAMYFCASRGRTGYEQYFGPGTRLTVT.